The rows below give T cell receptor beta chains drawn from one sample of a study of CXCR3-negative and CXCR3-positive naive CD8 T cells. TCRdb processed the 5' RACE reads again and assigns one entry to each CDR3 protein, with no DNA. In all, the sample yields tens of thousands of distinct CDR3 sequences. The sequenced sample was naive CXCR3+ CD8+ T cells from blood. These receptors came from a human donor in good health. Some clones in this sample may be carry-over from other donors' samples. The CDR3 runs from the conserved cysteine through the conserved F or W. The size field is filled for only some rows; it gives once, few, many or a size class.

v_call	j_call	clone_size	cdr3_aa
TRBV4-2	TRBJ2-3	-	CASSQDFSTDTQYF
TRBV20-1	TRBJ1-2	-	CSARDRQGARGYTF
TRBV5-1	TRBJ2-1	-	CASSGTSGVNEQFF
TRBV7-6	TRBJ1-1	-	CASSNTQGGTEAFF
TRBV11-3	TRBJ2-4	-	CASSSPAKNIQYF
TRBV7-2	TRBJ2-7	-	CASSLWGGLSYEQYF
TRBV29-1	TRBJ2-7	-	CSVGTAYEQYF
TRBV7-2	TRBJ2-3	-	CASSLARADTQYF
TRBV29-1	TRBJ2-3	-	CSVELGSGDTQYF
TRBV4-2	TRBJ2-1	-	CASSQEKASDYNEQFF
TRBV6-6	TRBJ1-2	-	CASSIEGMEGGYTF
TRBV29-1	TRBJ2-1	-	CSVGGPRANEQFF
TRBV12-3/TRBV12-4	TRBJ2-3	-	CASSPGEGGDTQYF
TRBV29-1	TRBJ2-7	-	CSVGLGSEQYF
TRBV7-2	TRBJ2-5	-	CASSSNSPLAGVAQETQYF
TRBV29-1	TRBJ1-2	-	CSVKGGGGFAYGYTF
TRBV28	TRBJ2-7	-	CASASDAGANYEQYF
TRBV6-4	TRBJ2-1	-	CASSASPTSSDEQFF
TRBV28	TRBJ2-7	-	CASSYGGEQYF
TRBV7-9	TRBJ2-7	-	CASSLERGGYEQYF
TRBV7-8	TRBJ2-7	-	CASSQRTSGETYEQYF
TRBV5-5	TRBJ2-1	-	CASSLVGSSYNEQFF
TRBV20-1	TRBJ1-1	-	CSARWRDRGEAFF
TRBV20-1	TRBJ2-1	-	CSALKGASGYNEQFF
TRBV9	TRBJ2-2	-	CASSAGGTGELFF
TRBV4-2	TRBJ2-7	-	CASSQDQRGPSFPDDYEQYF
TRBV5-1	TRBJ2-7	-	CASSLSTSYEQYF
TRBV30	TRBJ1-1	medium-sized	CAWSLDDNTEAFF
TRBV28	TRBJ2-2	-	CASSFYLGPGGELFF
TRBV6-5	TRBJ2-2	-	CASSYRPGELFF
TRBV20-1	TRBJ2-1	-	CSADGTSGRSYNEQFF
TRBV4-2	TRBJ2-7	-	CASSQDTRGSSYEQYF
TRBV29-1	TRBJ1-1	-	CSVLPSTGRVEAFF
TRBV7-8	TRBJ2-7	-	CASSFLGLETYEQYF
TRBV19	TRBJ2-7	-	CASSIGHGPYEQYF
TRBV29-1	TRBJ1-1	-	CSAVWGNTEAFF
TRBV7-6	TRBJ2-3	-	CASSLEQTDTQYF
TRBV6-5	TRBJ2-2	-	CASSYGSETTGELFF
TRBV28	TRBJ2-1	-	CASSYFALAGSYNEQFF
TRBV20-1	TRBJ1-1	-	CSAKEGLSTEAFF
TRBV20-1	TRBJ2-1	-	CSAVTSGSVDEQFF
TRBV7-2	TRBJ2-7	-	CASSSYPLFKYEQYF
TRBV5-1	TRBJ1-1	-	CASSSLGNTEAFF
TRBV20-1	TRBJ2-1	-	CSARRLEGQNEQFF
TRBV25-1	TRBJ1-4	-	CAASRSMGEKLFF
TRBV29-1	TRBJ2-2	-	CSSGQENTGELFF
TRBV20-1	TRBJ2-1	-	CSARASGDEQFF
TRBV20-1	TRBJ1-2	large	CSARPLTGINYGYTF
TRBV29-1	TRBJ2-1	-	CSDRGYSYNEQFF
TRBV20-1	TRBJ2-7	-	CSASLAEYEQYF
TRBV7-2	TRBJ1-4	-	CVSSLGPLEKLFF
TRBV6-4	TRBJ2-2	-	CASSPENTGELFF